One T cell receptor (beta chain) is described in this entry. The record originates from a study of cytomegalovirus exposure and HLA in healthy donors. PCR used 60 Vbeta primers and 13 Jbeta primers. Clones were read by immunoSEQ multiplex PCR, and TCRdb kept only the in-frame ones, dropping some. The repertoire holds approximately 170,000 clones, with 80% to 90% as singletons. All donors participated as healthy donors of bone marrow. Germline lookup yields CDR1 LNHDA and CDR2 SQIVND (reference sequence). V lost 6 bases and J lost 2; bases outside the gene matches: 5. The CDR3 spans 15 residues. The origin of this receptor is a woman in her late teens or twenties in good health and CMV-seronegative. The rearrangement links TRBV19 to TRBJ2-3; 10 nucleotides line up with TRBD2. Sequencing was done on a sample of PBMCs. This chain's CDR3 is CASRLLAGNTDTQYF. The CDR3 DNA reads as TGTGCCAGTAGATTACTAGCGGGAAACACAGATACGCAGTATTTT.